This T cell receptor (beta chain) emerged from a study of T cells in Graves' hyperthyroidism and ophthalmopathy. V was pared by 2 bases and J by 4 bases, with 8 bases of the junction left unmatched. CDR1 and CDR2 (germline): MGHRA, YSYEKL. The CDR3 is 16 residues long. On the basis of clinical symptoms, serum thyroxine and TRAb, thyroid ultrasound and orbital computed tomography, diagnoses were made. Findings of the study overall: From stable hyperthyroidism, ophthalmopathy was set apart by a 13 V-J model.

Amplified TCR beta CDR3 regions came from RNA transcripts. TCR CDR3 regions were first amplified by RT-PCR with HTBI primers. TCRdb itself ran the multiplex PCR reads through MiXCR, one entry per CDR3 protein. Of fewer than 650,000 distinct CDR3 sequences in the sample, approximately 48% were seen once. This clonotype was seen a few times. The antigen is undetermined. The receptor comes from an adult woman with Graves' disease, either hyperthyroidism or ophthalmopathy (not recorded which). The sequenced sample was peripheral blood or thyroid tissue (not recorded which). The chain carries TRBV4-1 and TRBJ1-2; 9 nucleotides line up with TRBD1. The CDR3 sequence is CASSQTEEQGAYGYTF. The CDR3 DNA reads TGCGCCAGCAGCCAAACCGAGGAACAGGGGGCCTATGGCTACACCTTC.